This TCR beta chain was obtained from a study of T-cell reconstitution after alpha-beta-depleted transplantation in children. Trimming stripped 4 bases from V and 5 bases from J, with 13 bases between. CDR3 length: 14 amino acids. The germline V gene has CDR1 SGHTA and CDR2 FQGTGA. A TCRbeta library incorporating unique molecular identifiers was prepared. A single record per CDR3 protein comes from TCRdb applying MiXCR to the PCR reads. The data contain about 610,000 distinct CDR3 sequences, roughly a tenth of them singletons. This clonotype was counted ten times or more. The TCR sequence derives from a human donor who donated a stem cell graft to a child with acute myeloid leukemia. The sample in question was PBMCs from the stem cell graft donor, obtained from the stem cell graft. V is TRBV7-3 and J is TRBJ2-3; D unresolved. The CDR3 bases are TGTGCCAGCAGCTCCGTGGGAACCGAAGATACGCAGTATTTT. Protein product: CASSSVGTEDTQYF.